This T cell receptor beta chain was observed in a study of vaccination effects on CD4 cells after COVID-19 (dated by TCRdb to the early 2020s). Concerning the study at large: Participants received two doses of either the BNT162b2 or the mRNA-1273 mRNA SARS-CoV-2 vaccine. Altogether, roughly 10 COVID-19 convalescent patients and a few SARS-CoV-2-naive healthy vaccine recipients made up the full study. Cultures from other donors in the study were sequenced using the Oncomine TCR Beta short-read assay on an Illumina iSeq 100. SARS-CoV-2 spike-specific CD4+ TCR repertoires were compared before and after mRNA vaccination in COVID-19 convalescent patients and in infection-naive vaccine recipients. Pre-vaccine samples were collected from two convalescent patients 16 days and one week before the first dose, corresponding to 142 and 148 days after COVID-19 diagnosis.

V gives up 0 bases and J gives up 2 bases, and the segment between their germline ends measures 1 base. The germline V gene encodes CDR1 SGHRS and CDR2 YFSETQ. Including the terminal cysteine and phenylalanine, the CDR3 comprises 12 residues. Of all the DNA, just the CDR3 is kept, 36 bases in frame from base 1. As regards this clone: Its antigen specificity is not known. Per-base quality was not reported, and no clone a single base away is much larger than it.

Summary of the overall study and its limitations: Both infection-induced and vaccine-induced clones contracted markedly at late post-vaccination timepoints, which is consistent with waning T cell responses. The study was limited by a small number of convalescent patients and lacked early post-infection timepoints. In convalescent patients, the post-vaccine spike-reactive repertoire consisted mainly of new vaccine-induced clones, largely distinct from infection-induced clones.

In the ViraFEST assay, PBMC were stimulated with viral peptide pools, and TCR sequencing was then used to find antigen-specific CD4+ T cell clonotypes based on their expansion. After more than 9 days of culture, CD4+ T cells were isolated with the EasySep CD4+ T cell isolation kit. Convalescent patients had PCR-confirmed SARS-CoV-2 infection between March and December 2020, before Alpha, Beta and Delta variants emerged in the United States. About 2.1 million PBMC per well were cultured with around 9.8 ug/ml peptides in IMDM containing 5% human AB serum, 10 IU/ml IL-2 and gentamicin. A peptide pool from HIV-1 Nef was used as the negative control culture condition. On days 3 and 7, half of the culture medium was replaced with fresh IL-2-containing medium. Each peptide stimulation condition was cultured in triplicate wells unless otherwise noted. Using Ficoll-Paque Plus gradient centrifugation, PBMC were separated from whole blood and then either used fresh or cryopreserved at -140C. Genomic DNA was extracted from cultured CD4+ T cells with the QIAamp micro DNA kit.

Preparation of the library involved the immunoSEQ multiplex PCR assay. DNA from the cultured, isolated CD4+ T cells was subjected to TCR beta CDR3 sequencing. The authors processed their data as follows. Non-productive TCR sequences were removed and reads were trimmed to the CDR3 region, keeping CDR3s of at least 7 amino acids. Antigen-specific clonotypes were identified with the MANAFEST web app by comparing expansion in peptide wells against reference cultures. To be called positive, a clone needed expansion at FDR<0.05 compared with the reference and with all other wells, an odds ratio greater than 5, and a frequency greater than 0.1% in two replicate wells. Clonotypes significantly expanded in SARS-CoV-2 spike wells and in at least one common cold coronavirus spike condition were defined as cross-reactive. Using the stringdist R package, CDR3 similarity was measured by Levenshtein distance, and unrooted trees were constructed with ape in R 3.6.1. TCRdb took this table from immuneACCESS and kept in-frame rearrangements with V and J called. Such tables lack part of the clones; where checked against another copy, unresolved V genes explain under half of the gap, and the rest is unexplained. V and J calls and clone size are given by that table; D and trimming were obtained from the DNA. This sample is represented by under 60,000 clones; about 77% of them were singletons. The ten largest clones take up approximately 5% of the sample.

The clonotype originates from a human donor who had a prior SARS-CoV-2 infection. The rearrangement joined TRBV5-1 to TRBJ2-3; a confident D gene designation cannot be given. The sample here was CD4+ T cells from PBMCs cultured with HIV peptides, taken before COVID-19 vaccination. According to the study, the label for this sample's cell subset or site signals: HIV-1 Nef peptide pool negative control/reference culture. The CDR3 region has the sequence CASSLVTDTQYF. The nucleotide sequence is given as TGCGCCAGCAGCTTGGTCACAGATACGCAGTATTTT.